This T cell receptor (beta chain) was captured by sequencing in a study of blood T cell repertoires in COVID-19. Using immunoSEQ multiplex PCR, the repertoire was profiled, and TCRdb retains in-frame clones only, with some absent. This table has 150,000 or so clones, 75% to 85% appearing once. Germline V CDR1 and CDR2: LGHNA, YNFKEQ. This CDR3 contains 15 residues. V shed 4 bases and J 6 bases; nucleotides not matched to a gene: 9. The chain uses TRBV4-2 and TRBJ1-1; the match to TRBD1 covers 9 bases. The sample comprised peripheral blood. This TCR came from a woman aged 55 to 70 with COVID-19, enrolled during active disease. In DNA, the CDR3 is TGTGCCAGCAGCCCGGTGGGACAGGGAGAAGCTGAAGCTTTCTTT. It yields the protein CASSPVGQGEAEAFF.